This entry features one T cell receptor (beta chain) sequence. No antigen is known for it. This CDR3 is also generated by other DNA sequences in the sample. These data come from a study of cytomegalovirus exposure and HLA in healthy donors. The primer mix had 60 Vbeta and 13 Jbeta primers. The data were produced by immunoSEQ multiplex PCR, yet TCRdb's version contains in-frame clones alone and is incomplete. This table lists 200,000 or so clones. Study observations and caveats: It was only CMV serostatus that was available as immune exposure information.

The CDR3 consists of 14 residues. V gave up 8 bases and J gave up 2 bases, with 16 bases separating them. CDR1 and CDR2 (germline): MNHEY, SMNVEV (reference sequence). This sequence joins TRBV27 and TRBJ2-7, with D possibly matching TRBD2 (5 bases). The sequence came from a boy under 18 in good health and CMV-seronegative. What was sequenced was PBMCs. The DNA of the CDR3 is TGTGCCAGCGGCCGGGGAGACAATCCCTACGAGCAGTACTTC. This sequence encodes CASGRGDNPYEQYF.